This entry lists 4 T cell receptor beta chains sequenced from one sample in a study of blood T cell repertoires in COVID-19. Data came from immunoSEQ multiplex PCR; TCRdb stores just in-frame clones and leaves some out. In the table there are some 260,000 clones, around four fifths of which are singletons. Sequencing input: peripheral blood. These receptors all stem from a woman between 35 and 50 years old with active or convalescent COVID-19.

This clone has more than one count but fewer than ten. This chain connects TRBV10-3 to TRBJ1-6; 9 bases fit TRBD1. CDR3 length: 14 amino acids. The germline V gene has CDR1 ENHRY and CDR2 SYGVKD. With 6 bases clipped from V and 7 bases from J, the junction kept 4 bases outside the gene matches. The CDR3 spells CAIRYDRGNSPLHF. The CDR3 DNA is TGTGCCATCAGGTACGACAGGGGGAATTCACCCCTCCACTTT.

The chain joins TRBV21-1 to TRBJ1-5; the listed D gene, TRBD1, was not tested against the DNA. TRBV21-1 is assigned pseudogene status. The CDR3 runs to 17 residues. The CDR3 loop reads CASSTFRDRVANQPQHF. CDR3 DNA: TGTGCCAGCAGCACCTTCCGGGACAGAGTAGCAAATCAGCCCCAGCATTTT.

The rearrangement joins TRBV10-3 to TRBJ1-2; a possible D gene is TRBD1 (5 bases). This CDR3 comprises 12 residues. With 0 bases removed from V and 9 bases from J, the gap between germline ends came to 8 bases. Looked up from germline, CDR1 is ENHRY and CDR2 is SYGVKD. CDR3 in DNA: TGTGCCATCAGTGAGTCGTGGACAAGCTACACCTTC. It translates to CAISESWTSYTF.

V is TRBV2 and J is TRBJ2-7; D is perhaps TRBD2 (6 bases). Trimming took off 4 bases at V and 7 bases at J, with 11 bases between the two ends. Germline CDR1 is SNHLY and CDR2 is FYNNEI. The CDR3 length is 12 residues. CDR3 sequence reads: CASSVGREEQYF. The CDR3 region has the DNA TGTGCCAGCAGTGTCGGACGGGAGGAGCAGTACTTC. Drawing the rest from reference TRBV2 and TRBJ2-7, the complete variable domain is EPEVTQTPSHQVTQMGQEVILRCVPISNHLYFYWYRQILGQKVEFLVSFYNNEISEKSEIFDDQFSVERPDGSNFTLKIRSTKLEDSAMYFCASSVGREEQYFGPGTRLTVT.